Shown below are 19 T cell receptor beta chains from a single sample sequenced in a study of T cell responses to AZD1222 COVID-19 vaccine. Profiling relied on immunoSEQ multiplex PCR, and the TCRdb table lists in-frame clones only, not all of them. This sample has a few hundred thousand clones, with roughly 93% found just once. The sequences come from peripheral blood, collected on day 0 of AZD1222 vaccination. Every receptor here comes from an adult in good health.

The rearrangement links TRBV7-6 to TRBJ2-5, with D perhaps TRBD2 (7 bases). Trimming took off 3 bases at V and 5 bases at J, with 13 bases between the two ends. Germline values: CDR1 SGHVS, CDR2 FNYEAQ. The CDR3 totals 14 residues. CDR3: CASSLGGGAETQYF. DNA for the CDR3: TGTGCCAGCAGCTTGGGGGGGGGCGCGGAGACCCAGTACTTC.

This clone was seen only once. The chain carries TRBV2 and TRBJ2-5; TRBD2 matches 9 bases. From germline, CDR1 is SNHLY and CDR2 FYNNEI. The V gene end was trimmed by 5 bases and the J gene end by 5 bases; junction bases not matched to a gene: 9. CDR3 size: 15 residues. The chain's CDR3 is CASSRTSEGDETQYF. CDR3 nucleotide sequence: TGTGCCAGCAGTCGGACTAGCGAGGGGGACGAGACCCAGTACTTC.

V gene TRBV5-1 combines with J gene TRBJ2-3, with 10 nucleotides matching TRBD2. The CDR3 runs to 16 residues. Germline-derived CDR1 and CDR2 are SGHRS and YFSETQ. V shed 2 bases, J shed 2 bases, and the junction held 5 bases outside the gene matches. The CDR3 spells CASSLGLAEFTDTQYF. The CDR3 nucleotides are TGCGCCAGCAGCTTAGGACTAGCGGAGTTCACAGATACGCAGTATTTT.

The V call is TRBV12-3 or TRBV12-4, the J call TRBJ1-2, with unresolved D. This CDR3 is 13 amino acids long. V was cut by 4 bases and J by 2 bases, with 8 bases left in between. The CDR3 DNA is TGTGCCAGCAGTTCAGTAATCAACTATGGCTACACCTTC. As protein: CASSSVINYGYTF.

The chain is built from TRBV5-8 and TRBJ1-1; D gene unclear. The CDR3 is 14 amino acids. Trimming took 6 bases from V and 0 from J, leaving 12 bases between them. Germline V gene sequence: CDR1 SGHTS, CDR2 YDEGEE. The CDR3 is CASTSRVMNTEAFF. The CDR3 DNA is TGTGCCAGCACAAGTAGGGTGATGAACACTGAAGCTTTCTTT.

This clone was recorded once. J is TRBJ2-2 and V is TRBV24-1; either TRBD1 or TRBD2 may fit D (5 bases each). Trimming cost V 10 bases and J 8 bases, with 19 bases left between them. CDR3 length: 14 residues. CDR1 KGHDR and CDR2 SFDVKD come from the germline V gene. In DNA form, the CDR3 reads TGTGCCACAGCCCGGGACCCCGGCAGTGGGGAGCTGTTTTTT. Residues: CATARDPGSGELFF.

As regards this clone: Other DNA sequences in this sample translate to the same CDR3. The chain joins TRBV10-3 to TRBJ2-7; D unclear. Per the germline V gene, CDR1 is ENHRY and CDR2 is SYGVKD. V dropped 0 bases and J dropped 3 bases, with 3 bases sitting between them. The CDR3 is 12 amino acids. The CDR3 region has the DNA TGTGCCATCAGTGAGTCAGGCTACGAGCAGTACTTC. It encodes CAISESGYEQYF.

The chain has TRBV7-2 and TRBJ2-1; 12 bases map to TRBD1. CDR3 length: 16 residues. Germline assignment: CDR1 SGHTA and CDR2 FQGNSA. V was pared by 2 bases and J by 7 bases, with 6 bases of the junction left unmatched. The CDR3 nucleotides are TGTGCCAGCAGCTTACCGGGACAGGGGGCGAGAAATGAGCAGTTCTTC. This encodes CASSLPGQGARNEQFF.

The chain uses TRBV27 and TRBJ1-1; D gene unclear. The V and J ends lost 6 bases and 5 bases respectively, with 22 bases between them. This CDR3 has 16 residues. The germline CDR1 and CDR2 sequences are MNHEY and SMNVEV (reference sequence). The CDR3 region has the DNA TGTGCCAGCAGCCCCGGGCGTGTAGGGATCGGTACTGAAGCTTTCTTT. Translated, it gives CASSPGRVGIGTEAFF.

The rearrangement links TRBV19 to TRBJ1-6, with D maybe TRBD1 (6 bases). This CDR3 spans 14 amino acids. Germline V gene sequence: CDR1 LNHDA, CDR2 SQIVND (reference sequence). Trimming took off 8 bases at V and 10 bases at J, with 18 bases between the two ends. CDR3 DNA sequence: TGTGCCAGTGCTGGACAGAGGGGAGCCTCACCCCTCCACTTT. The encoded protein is CASAGQRGASPLHF.

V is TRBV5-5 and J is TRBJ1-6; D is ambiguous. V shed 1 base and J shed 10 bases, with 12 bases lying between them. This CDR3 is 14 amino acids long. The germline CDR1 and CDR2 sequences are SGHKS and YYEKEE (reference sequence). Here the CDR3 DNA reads TGTGCCAGCAGCTTGTGGAGGGAACGGTCACCCCTCCACTTT. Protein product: CASSLWRERSPLHF. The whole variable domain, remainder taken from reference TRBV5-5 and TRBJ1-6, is DAGVTQSPTHLIKTRGQQVTLRCSPISGHKSVSWYQQVLGQGPQFIFQYYEKEERGRGNFPDRFSARQFPNYSSELNVNALLLGDSALYLCASSLWRERSPLHFGNGTRLTVT.

CDR3 nucleotide sequence: TGTGCCAGCAGCTGGGACGGCGAGGTGGGAGAGCAGTTCTTC. Translating gives CASSWDGEVGEQFF. The gene calls are TRBV7-2 and TRBJ2-1; D is tentatively TRBD1 or TRBD2 (5 bases each). This CDR3 spans 14 amino acids. With 4 bases removed from V and 10 bases from J, the gap between germline ends came to 17 bases. Germline V CDR1 and CDR2: SGHTA, FQGNSA.

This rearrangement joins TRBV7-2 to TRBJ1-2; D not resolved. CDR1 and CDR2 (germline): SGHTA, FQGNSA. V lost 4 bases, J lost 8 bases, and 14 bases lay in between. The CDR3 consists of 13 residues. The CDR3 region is CASSSMGSKGYTF. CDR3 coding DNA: TGTGCCAGCAGCTCGATGGGTAGCAAGGGCTACACCTTC.

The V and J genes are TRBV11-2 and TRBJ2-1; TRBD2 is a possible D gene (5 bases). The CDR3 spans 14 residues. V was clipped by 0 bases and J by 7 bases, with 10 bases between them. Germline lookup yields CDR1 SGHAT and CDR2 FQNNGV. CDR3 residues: CASSLERTGNEQFF. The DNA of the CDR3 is TGTGCCAGCAGCTTAGAGCGGACGGGGAATGAGCAGTTCTTC.

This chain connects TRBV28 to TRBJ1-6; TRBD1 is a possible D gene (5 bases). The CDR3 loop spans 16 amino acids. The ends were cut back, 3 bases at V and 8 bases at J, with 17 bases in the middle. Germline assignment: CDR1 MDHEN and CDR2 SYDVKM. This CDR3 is CASSLRGPLGDSPLHF. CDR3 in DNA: TGTGCCAGCAGTTTGAGGGGTCCCCTCGGGGATTCACCCCTCCACTTT.

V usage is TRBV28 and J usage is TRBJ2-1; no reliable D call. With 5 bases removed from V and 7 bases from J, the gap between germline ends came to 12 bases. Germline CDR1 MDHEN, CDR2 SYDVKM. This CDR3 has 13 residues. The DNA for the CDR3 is TGTGCCAGCAGTCCCCTTTGGGAAAATGAGCAGTTCTTC. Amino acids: CASSPLWENEQFF. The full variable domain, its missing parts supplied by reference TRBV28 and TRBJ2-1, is DVKVTQSSRYLVKRTGEKVFLECVQDMDHENMFWYRQDPGLGLRLIYFSYDVKMKEKGDIPEGYSVSREKKERFSLILESASTNQTSMYLCASSPLWENEQFFGPGTRLTVL.

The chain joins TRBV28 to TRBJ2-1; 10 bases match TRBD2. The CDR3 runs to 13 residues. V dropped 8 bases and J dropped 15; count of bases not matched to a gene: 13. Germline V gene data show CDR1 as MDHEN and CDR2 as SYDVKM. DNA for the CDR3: TGTGCCAGCTATAGTACCCGACTAGCGGGTTTGTTCTTC. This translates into CASYSTRLAGLFF.

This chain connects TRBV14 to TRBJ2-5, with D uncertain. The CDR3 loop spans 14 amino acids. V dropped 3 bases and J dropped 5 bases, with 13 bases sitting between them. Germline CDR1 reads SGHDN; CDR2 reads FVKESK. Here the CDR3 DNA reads TGTGCCAGCAGCCATAGGACGATACAGGAGACCCAGTACTTC. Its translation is CASSHRTIQETQYF. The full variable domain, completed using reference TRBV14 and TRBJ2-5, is EAGVTQFPSHSVIEKGQTVTLRCDPISGHDNLYWYRRVMGKEIKFLLHFVKESKQDESGMPNNRFLAERTGGTYSTLKVQPAELEDSGVYFCASSHRTIQETQYFGPGTRLLVL.

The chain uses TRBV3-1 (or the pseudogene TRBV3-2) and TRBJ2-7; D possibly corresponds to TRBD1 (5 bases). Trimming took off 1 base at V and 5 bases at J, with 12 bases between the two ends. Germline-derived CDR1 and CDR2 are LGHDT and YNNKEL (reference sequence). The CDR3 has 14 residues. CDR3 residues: CASSQGAMDNEQYF. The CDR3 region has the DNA TGTGCCAGCAGCCAAGGAGCCATGGACAACGAGCAGTACTTC.